The clone carrying this T cell receptor beta chain was counted between two and nine times. The antigen remains unidentified. The data were taken from a study of post-analysis software for immune sequencing data. Study-wide findings and caveats: Patients had higher frequencies than controls of about five TRBV segments, including TRBV5-6, TRBV5-1 and TRBV20-1.

This CDR3 spans 13 amino acids. The germline V gene has CDR1 LNHNV and CDR2 YYDKDF (reference sequence). V gave up 9 bases and J gave up 5 bases; unmatched junction bases: 7. Incorporated into the TCR beta cDNA libraries were unique molecular identifiers, which served to reduce PCR and sequencing biases. MiXCR, applied by TCRdb to the PCR reads, yields one record per CDR3 protein. The sample holds 750,000 to 900,000 distinct CDR3 sequences, about 45% seen once. The sequence was obtained from a girl aged 10 to 17 with multiple sclerosis. The sample was blood. The genes are TRBV15 and TRBJ2-7; 10 nucleotides agree with TRBD1. DNA of the CDR3: TGTGCCACTAGGGGGGACAGGGGTCACGAGCAGTACTTC. This translates into CATRGDRGHEQYF.